The 28 T cell receptor beta chains presented below share a single source sample, sequenced in a study of prognosis after radiotherapy for stage I lung cancer. It was by two-round multiplex PCR that TCR beta CDR3 was amplified from genomic DNA. Amplification during the initial PCR round employed primers specific to each TRBV and TRBJ gene. TCRdb passed the multiplex PCR reads through MiXCR, listing each CDR3 protein once. This sample has 30,000 or so distinct CDR3 sequences; around 32% occur once, and the top ten carry around an eighth. Source: PBMCs, taken before or after stereotactic body radiation therapy (not recorded which). The receptors here all came from a donor aged 50 or older with non-small cell lung cancer.

The rearrangement links TRBV6-2 or TRBV6-3 to TRBJ2-3; 7 bases match TRBD1. V shed 2 bases and J 2 bases; nucleotides not matched to a gene: 1. Germline CDR1 MNHEY, CDR2 SVGEGT. The CDR3 totals 14 residues. The CDR3 region has the DNA TGTGCCAGCAGTTACGGACAGGCCACAGATACGCAGTATTTT. It encodes CASSYGQATDTQYF.

This clonotype was detected only a few times. V usage is TRBV4-1 and J usage is TRBJ2-4, with D tentatively TRBD2 (5 bases). This CDR3 is built from 15 residues. Germline-derived CDR1 and CDR2 are MGHRA and YSYEKL. Trimming removed 3 bases from V and 1 base from J, with 10 bases in between. DNA for the CDR3: TGCGCCAGCAGCCAGAGGGCTGGCGCCAAAAACATTCAGTACTTC. Protein: CASSQRAGAKNIQYF.

As to this clonotype: A read error is the likely source, as a far larger clone sits one nucleotide away. The genes are TRBV7-6 and TRBJ2-3; no clear D. Germline lookup yields CDR1 SGHVS and CDR2 FNYEAQ. This CDR3 contains 12 residues. Here the CDR3 DNA reads TGTGCCTGCAGCTTACTGACAGATACGCAGTATTTT. It encodes CACSLLTDTQYF.

This clonotype appeared many times. The chain couples TRBV28 to TRBJ2-3, with 9 positions matching TRBD2. The CDR3 extends over 14 amino acids. Unmatched junction bases numbered 7, after V lost 7 bases and J lost 5 bases. The germline gives CDR1 MDHEN, CDR2 SYDVKM. The CDR3 DNA reads TGTGCCAGCACGGCGGGGGGGCGTCAAGATACGCAGTATTTT. Protein product: CASTAGGRQDTQYF.

Many counts were recorded for this clonotype. The V gene is TRBV7-2, the J gene TRBJ2-7; TRBD2 agrees at 14 bases. This CDR3 spans 17 amino acids. Germline values: CDR1 SGHTA, CDR2 FQGNSA. The V and J ends lost 4 bases and 4 bases, in that order; junction bases with no gene match: 9. The CDR3 nucleotides are TGTGCCAGCAGCTCGCGCGAGGGGACTAGCGGGAGATACGAGCAGTACTTC. Residues: CASSSREGTSGRYEQYF.

Many counts were recorded for this clonotype. The rearrangement joins TRBV19 to TRBJ2-1; 8 bases fit TRBD1. With 5 bases clipped from V and 7 bases from J, the junction kept 10 bases outside the gene matches. The germline CDR1 and CDR2 sequences are LNHDA and SQIVND (reference sequence). The CDR3 sequence is 15 residues long. CDR3 in amino acids: CASSLTLQGVNEQFF. CDR3 bases: TGTGCCAGTAGTCTAACATTACAGGGGGTTAATGAGCAGTTCTTC.

This clonotype was counted at least ten times. The chain links TRBV20-1 to TRBJ2-7, with unresolved D. Trimming pared 5 bases from V and 4 bases from J, leaving 15 bases between. Germline CDR1 is DFQATT and CDR2 is SNEGSKA (reference sequence). The CDR3 has 13 residues. The CDR3 reads CSADGLRTYEQYF. DNA for the CDR3: TGCAGTGCTGATGGGCTTAGGACGTACGAGCAGTACTTC.

This clonotype appeared many times. This sequence joins TRBV2 and TRBJ1-5, with 8 bases fitting TRBD1. V shed 3 bases and J 7 bases; nucleotides not matched to a gene: 8. CDR3 length equals 15 residues. Germline CDR1 reads SNHLY; CDR2 reads FYNNEI. The DNA for the CDR3 is TGTGCCAGCAGTGACACAGGGGGTGATGGGCAGCCCCAGCATTTT. This sequence encodes CASSDTGGDGQPQHF.

The chain uses TRBV10-3 and TRBJ2-5, with 8 bases aligning to TRBD2. Germline V lookup: CDR1 ENHRY, CDR2 SYGVKD. The V segment lost 1 base and the J segment 5 bases; nucleotides outside the gene matches: 18. The CDR3 sequence is 19 residues long. CDR3 in DNA: TGTGCCATCAGTGAGTTTTCGGGGACTAGGGATCCGACATGGGAGACCCAGTACTTC. It translates to CAISEFSGTRDPTWETQYF.

This chain links TRBV20-1 with TRBJ2-7; D remains unclear. Germline values: CDR1 DFQATT, CDR2 SNEGSKA (reference sequence). The CDR3 spans 16 residues. The V gene lost 1 base and the J gene lost 3 bases, with 19 bases spanning the gap. CDR3 nucleotide sequence: TGCAGTGCTAGAGTTCAAGGCAGAGATTTTGTCTACGAGCAGTACTTC. It translates to CSARVQGRDFVYEQYF.

With regard to this clonotype: A far larger clone is a single base away, which makes a read error likely. In nucleotides, the CDR3 is TGCGCCAGCAGCCAAGATCCAAAGGACAGCCACTACGAGCAGTACTTC. Protein: CASSQDPKDSHYEQYF. V usage is TRBV11-2 and J usage is TRBJ2-7, with D possibly matching TRBD1 (6 bases). The length of the CDR3 is 16 residues. The germline gives CDR1 SGHAT, CDR2 FQNNGV.

The chain links TRBV6-1 to TRBJ1-6; D unresolved. CDR1 and CDR2 from the germline V gene are MNHNS and SASEGT. This CDR3 contains 13 residues. Trimming shortened V by 7 bases and J by 3 bases, and 7 bases separated the two germline ends. DNA for the CDR3: TGTGCCAGCAATTCCAACTATAATTCACCCCTCCACTTT. Translated: CASNSNYNSPLHF.

This clonotype was seen repeatedly, ten times or more. This chain connects TRBV3-1 to TRBJ2-1; possible D gene TRBD2, 6 bases. The ends were cut back, 0 bases at V and 2 bases at J, with 20 bases in the middle. The CDR3 covers 19 residues. Germline values: CDR1 LGHDT, CDR2 YNNKEL (reference sequence). CDR3 in DNA: TGTGCCAGCAGCCAAGAAAGGGGCTGGGGGACTCGAGCCTACAATGAGCAGTTCTTC. Its protein product is CASSQERGWGTRAYNEQFF.

This clonotype appeared many times. The chain uses TRBV19 and TRBJ2-7; no clear D gene. This CDR3 is 13 amino acids long. V was pared by 5 bases and J by 4 bases, with 12 bases between. Germline assignment: CDR1 LNHDA and CDR2 SQIVND (reference sequence). CDR3: CASSWAGRYEQYF. CDR3 nucleotides: TGTGCCAGTAGTTGGGCAGGAAGATACGAGCAGTACTTC.

This clonotype came up many times. V gene TRBV6-2 or TRBV6-3 combines with J gene TRBJ1-1, with a weak D call TRBD1 (6 bases). CDR1 is MNHEY, CDR2 SVGEGT, per germline. V was trimmed by 8 bases and J by 2 bases, leaving 15 bases between them. The CDR3 length is 14 residues. The CDR3 sequence: CASHRQVRNTEAFF. The CDR3 DNA is TGTGCCAGCCACAGACAGGTTCGTAACACTGAAGCTTTCTTT.

The chain joins TRBV7-2 to TRBJ1-2; 7 nucleotides align to TRBD1. The V segment lost 5 bases and the J segment 8 bases; nucleotides outside the gene matches: 11. The length of the CDR3 is 14 residues. Germline-derived CDR1 and CDR2 are SGHTA and FQGNSA. The CDR3 protein is CASSGKRDSFGYTF. CDR3 coding DNA: TGTGCCAGCAGCGGTAAACGGGACAGTTTCGGCTACACCTTC.

V is TRBV5-5 and J is TRBJ2-5; maybe TRBD1 (5 bases). Trimming shortened V by 3 bases and J by 0 bases, and 6 bases separated the two germline ends. The CDR3 contains 13 residues. CDR1 is SGHKS, CDR2 YYEKEE, per germline (reference sequence). This CDR3 reads CASSSDNQETQYF. The CDR3 DNA reads TGTGCCAGCAGCTCGGACAACCAAGAGACCCAGTACTTC.

The V gene is TRBV6-2 or TRBV6-3, the J gene TRBJ1-1; D may be TRBD1 (5 bases). Germline lookup yields CDR1 MNHEY and CDR2 SVGEGT. This CDR3 comprises 14 residues. V lost 6 bases to trimming and J lost 3 bases, with 14 bases between them. The CDR3 DNA is TGTGCCAGCAGAGAACCGTGGGGCTACACTGAAGCTTTCTTT. Translated: CASREPWGYTEAFF.

This clonotype was seen ten or more times. A clone one base away is much larger, so this may be a read error. The gene calls are TRBV5-1 and TRBJ2-7, with D perhaps matching TRBD1 (6 bases). The V gene's germline CDR1 is SGHRS and CDR2 YFSETQ. The CDR3 is made up of 14 amino acids. The CDR3 bases are TGCACCAGCTCGGAGGCAGGGGTTGGGTACGAGCAGTACTTC. It specifies CTSSEAGVGYEQYF.

The table lists this clonotype with many counts. The J gene is TRBJ1-3, the V gene TRBV9, with a possible D match to TRBD1 (5 bases). V was shortened by 0 bases and J by 1 base, with 17 bases between the two germline ends. CDR1 and CDR2 (germline): SGDLS, YYNGEE. CDR3 size: 18 residues. CDR3 residues: CASSVGSDMDKSGNTIYF. The CDR3 coding sequence is TGTGCCAGCAGCGTAGGGAGTGACATGGACAAGTCTGGAAACACCATATATTTT.

The chain joins TRBV5-1 to TRBJ2-7; D unresolved. Trimming pared 5 bases from V and 0 bases from J, leaving 12 bases between. The germline gives CDR1 SGHRS, CDR2 YFSETQ. This CDR3 comprises 14 residues. The CDR3 loop is CASRAQSSSYEQYF. CDR3 in DNA: TGCGCCAGCAGAGCCCAATCATCCTCCTACGAGCAGTACTTC.

This clonotype was detected many times. This sequence joins TRBV9 and TRBJ2-6, with D possibly matching TRBD2 (6 bases). Trimming took off 4 bases at V and 4 bases at J, with 12 bases between the two ends. This CDR3 has 15 residues. CDR1 and CDR2 (germline): SGDLS, YYNGEE. This CDR3 is CASSSGTLGANVLTF. The DNA of the CDR3 is TGTGCCAGCAGCTCCGGGACTTTAGGGGCCAACGTCCTGACTTTC.

This clonotype was counted ten times or more. V gene TRBV7-2 combines with J gene TRBJ2-3; 7 bases align to TRBD1. CDR1 and CDR2 from the germline V gene are SGHTA and FQGNSA. J lost 2 bases, V lost 1 base, and 3 bases had no gene match. CDR3 size: 15 residues. For the CDR3, the DNA is TGTGCCAGCAGCTTAGGACAGGGATACACAGATACGCAGTATTTT. Translated: CASSLGQGYTDTQYF.

This clonotype was observed a few times. This likely traces to a read error, being one base from a far larger clone. The chain links TRBV6-9 to TRBJ2-2, with D tentatively TRBD2 (5 bases). The CDR3 has 15 amino acids. Per the germline V gene, CDR1 is MNHGY and CDR2 is SVAAGI. V was cut by 4 bases and J by 9 bases, with 18 bases left in between. The CDR3 reads CASSWRRVLSWELFF. Here the CDR3 DNA reads TGTGCCAGCAGTTGGCGGCGGGTTCTTTCCTGGGAGCTGTTTTTT.

Ten or more counts support this clonotype. This sequence joins TRBV7-9 and TRBJ1-1; D is undetermined. Germline V gives CDR1 SEHNR, CDR2 FQNEAQ (reference sequence). Trimming took off 7 bases at V and 0 bases at J, with 6 bases between the two ends. This CDR3 is 12 amino acids long. CDR3 nucleotide sequence: TGTGCCAGCACACAGATGAACACTGAAGCTTTCTTT. This gives the protein CASTQMNTEAFF. Drawing the rest from reference TRBV7-9 and TRBJ1-1, the complete variable domain is DTGVSQNPRHKITKRGQNVTFRCDPISEHNRLYWYRQTLGQGPEFLTYFQNEAQLEKSRLLSDRFSAERPKGSFSTLEIQRTEQGDSAMYLCASTQMNTEAFFGQGTRLTVV.

This chain links TRBV28 with TRBJ2-7, with D maybe TRBD1 (6 bases). Germline V gene sequence: CDR1 MDHEN, CDR2 SYDVKM. This CDR3 has 14 residues. V was trimmed by 8 bases and J by 0 bases, leaving 14 bases between them. CDR3 protein: CASPHVDSSYEQYF. CDR3 nucleotides: TGTGCCAGCCCCCATGTGGACAGCTCCTACGAGCAGTACTTC.

This sequence joins TRBV6-1 and TRBJ2-5; TRBD2 matches 13 bases. The germline V gene has CDR1 MNHNS and CDR2 SASEGT. This CDR3 is built from 17 residues. V shed 3 bases, J shed 2 bases, and the junction held 6 bases outside the gene matches. The CDR3 reads CASSDPGTSGKQETQYF. The CDR3 region has the DNA TGTGCCAGCAGTGATCCCGGGACTAGCGGGAAACAAGAGACCCAGTACTTC.

The gene calls are TRBV5-1 and TRBJ2-7; D not resolved. Trimming removed 7 bases at V and 7 bases at J, with 9 bases between. Germline CDR1 SGHRS, CDR2 YFSETQ. The CDR3 totals 10 residues. CDR3 nucleotides: TGCGCCAGCCCTTCCTGGGAGCAGTACTTC. Residues: CASPSWEQYF.